Following are 18 T cell receptor beta chains from one sample sequenced in a study of persistence of HIV-infected CD4 T cells. The libraries were made with immunoSEQ version 4 in survey mode. The protocol was immunoSEQ multiplex PCR, while the TCRdb copy is restricted to in-frame clones and leaves out a portion. The repertoire holds some 13,000 clones, with over 60% as singletons. Cells were stimulated with CMV-infected fibroblast lysates at 8.5 to 10 ug/mL. Sorting of responding CD4+ T cells relied on upregulated CD40 ligand together with CD69. No antigen has been assigned to these receptors. Sequenced material: CD4+ T cells sorted from PBMCs after roughly 20-hour stimulation, taken from a patient who received antiretroviral therapy. The source of these receptors is an adult man with HIV who was CMV-seropositive.

The V call is TRBV28, the J call TRBJ1-6; tentative D call: TRBD1 (6 bases). Trimming left V 7 bases short and J 6 bases short, with 19 bases between. The CDR3 is made up of 16 amino acids. CDR1 and CDR2 from the germline V gene are MDHEN and SYDVKM. The CDR3 protein is CASTWNREAGNSPLHF. As DNA, the CDR3 is TGTGCCAGCACTTGGAACAGGGAGGCGGGTAATTCACCCCTCCACTTT.

The chain combines TRBV3-1 (or the pseudogene TRBV3-2) with TRBJ1-5; 7 nucleotides line up with TRBD1. The CDR3 totals 15 residues. V shed 3 bases, J shed 2 bases, and the junction held 4 bases outside the gene matches. Per germline, CDR1 LGHDT and CDR2 YNNKEL (reference sequence). This CDR3 reads CASSQTGLGNQPQHF. The CDR3 DNA follows: TGTGCCAGCAGCCAGACAGGGTTGGGCAATCAGCCCCAGCATTTT.

The rearrangement links TRBV19 to TRBJ1-4; D is ambiguous. CDR3 length equals 17 residues. Germline loops: CDR1 LNHDA, CDR2 SQIVND (reference sequence). Trimming left V 1 base short and J 4 bases short, with 16 bases between. CDR3 sequence reads: CASSIARTGLGNEKLFF. Here the CDR3 DNA reads TGTGCCAGTAGTATAGCCCGGACGGGGTTAGGTAATGAAAAACTGTTTTTT. The full variable domain, rest sourced from reference TRBV19 and TRBJ1-4, is DGGITQSPKYLFRKEGQNVTLSCEQNLNHDAMYWYRQDPGQGLRLIYYSQIVNDFQKGDIAEGYSVSREKKESFPLTVTSAQKNPTAFYLCASSIARTGLGNEKLFFGSGTQLSVL.

This chain connects TRBV19 to TRBJ1-6, with 9 bases identical to TRBD1. Germline lookup yields CDR1 LNHDA and CDR2 SQIVND (reference sequence). This CDR3 is 16 amino acids long. J lost 6 bases, V lost 6 bases, and 9 bases had no gene match. The CDR3 sequence: CASSPGQGRVNSPLHF. CDR3 DNA: TGTGCCAGTAGCCCGGGACAGGGTCGGGTTAATTCACCCCTCCACTTT. Full variable domain (outside the CDR3, taken from reference TRBV19 and TRBJ1-6): DGGITQSPKYLFRKEGQNVTLSCEQNLNHDAMYWYRQDPGQGLRLIYYSQIVNDFQKGDIAEGYSVSREKKESFPLTVTSAQKNPTAFYLCASSPGQGRVNSPLHFGNGTRLTVT.

The genes are TRBV12-3 or TRBV12-4 and TRBJ1-2; D unresolved. V lost 5 bases to trimming and J lost 7 bases, with 14 bases between them. The CDR3 sequence is 13 residues long. The CDR3 sequence is CASSRFGSSGYTF. The CDR3 coding sequence is TGTGCCAGCAGTCGGTTTGGGTCCTCTGGCTACACCTTC.

This clone was recorded only once. The V and J genes are TRBV25-1 and TRBJ1-5; TRBD1 aligns across 8 bases. Germline V lookup: CDR1 MGHDK, CDR2 SYGVNS. Losses at the gene ends were 1 base for V and 4 bases for J; bases not matched to a gene: 6. This CDR3 is built from 16 residues. In nucleotides, the CDR3 is TGTGCCAGCAGTGAATCCGGGACAGGAGTTAATCAGCCCCAGCATTTT. Translating gives CASSESGTGVNQPQHF.

In this sample, this clone turned up a few times. This chain links TRBV7-9 with TRBJ1-5; no clear D. In germline, CDR1 is SEHNR, CDR2 FQNEAQ (reference sequence). The CDR3 runs 14 residues. V was shortened by 1 base and J by 8 bases, with 12 bases between the two germline ends. CDR3 DNA sequence: TGTGCCAGCAGCTTAGGAGGAGGGAAGGAGCCCCAGCATTTT. Translation gives CASSLGGGKEPQHF.

This chain connects TRBV7-6 to TRBJ2-1, with TRBD2 matching 13 bases. Losses at the gene ends were 6 bases for V and 9 bases for J; bases not matched to a gene: 5. Germline CDR1 reads SGHVS; CDR2 reads FNYEAQ. The CDR3 totals 14 residues. CDR3 bases: TGTGCCAGCAGTCGACTAGCGGGGGGCGGTGAGCAGTTCTTC. Translating gives CASSRLAGGGEQFF.

This sequence joins TRBV29-1 and TRBJ2-6, with unresolved D. The CDR3 is 13 residues long. Germline CDR1 is SQVTM and CDR2 is ANQGSEA. Trimming removed 5 bases from V and 0 bases from J, with 5 bases in between. CDR3 in amino acids: CSVTTSGANVLTF. CDR3 sequence (DNA): TGCAGCGTTACGACCTCTGGGGCCAACGTCCTGACTTTC.

V is TRBV19 and J is TRBJ1-6; TRBD1 agrees at 10 bases. Losses at the gene ends were 7 bases for V and 10 bases for J; bases not matched to a gene: 4. This CDR3 region has 13 residues. CDR1 and CDR2 from the germline V gene are LNHDA and SQIVND (reference sequence). The CDR3 DNA follows: TGTGCCAGTACCGACAGGGGGCAATCACCCCTCCACTTT. This codes for CASTDRGQSPLHF.

This chain links TRBV5-8 with TRBJ1-3; 7 bases agree with TRBD1. Germline V gives CDR1 SGHTS, CDR2 YDEGEE. V lost 4 bases, J lost 9 bases, and 4 bases stayed unmatched. The CDR3 covers 12 residues. As DNA, the CDR3 is TGTGCCAGCAGCCGGGACAGTTTCACCATATATTTT. It specifies CASSRDSFTIYF.

The genes are TRBV2 and TRBJ1-6, with unresolved D. CDR3 length: 12 amino acids. Trimming removed 6 bases at V and 6 bases at J, with 6 bases between. Germline V lookup: CDR1 SNHLY, CDR2 FYNNEI. DNA for the CDR3: TGTGCCAGCAGAGACACTAATTCACCCCTCCACTTT. It codes for CASRDTNSPLHF.

The chain carries TRBV30 and TRBJ1-4; the D is unclear. V dropped 5 bases and J dropped 5 bases, with 6 bases sitting between them. Per germline, CDR1 GTSNPN and CDR2 SVGIG (reference sequence). There are 11 residues in the CDR3. As DNA, the CDR3 is TGTGCCTGGGGATTCAATGAAAAACTGTTTTTT. Protein product: CAWGFNEKLFF.

V usage is TRBV7-9 and J usage is TRBJ2-2, with a tentative D call TRBD1 (5 bases). The V end lost 1 base, the J end lost 4 bases, and 10 bases lay between the germline ends. The CDR3 is 15 residues long. Germline V CDR1 and CDR2: SEHNR, FQNEAQ (reference sequence). The CDR3 DNA reads TGTGCCAGCAGCTTAGTTGTAGGGGCCACCGGGGAGCTGTTTTTT. This encodes CASSLVVGATGELFF.

This clone showed up just a few times. The gene calls are TRBV6-1 and TRBJ2-7; D call uncertain. V was pared by 5 bases and J by 3 bases, with 11 bases between. Looked up from germline, CDR1 is MNHNS and CDR2 is SASEGT. This CDR3 is built from 13 residues. The CDR3 loop reads CASSSHQSYEQYF. The CDR3 coding sequence is TGTGCCAGCAGTTCTCATCAAAGCTACGAGCAGTACTTC.

The J gene is TRBJ1-2, the V gene TRBV7-2, with 7 bases matching TRBD1. Germline V gene lookup returns CDR1 SGHTA and CDR2 FQGNSA. With 5 bases clipped from V and 4 bases from J, the junction kept 7 bases outside the gene matches. The CDR3 loop spans 14 amino acids. In DNA, the CDR3 is TGTGCCAGCAGCCTCGACAGGGAGGTCTATGGCTACACCTTC. This encodes CASSLDREVYGYTF.

Relative to its sample, this clone is medium-sized. The V and J genes are TRBV27 and TRBJ2-2; tentatively, D is TRBD1 (5 bases). V lost 4 bases and J 0 bases, leaving 9 bases between the germline ends. This CDR3 has 15 residues. Per germline, CDR1 MNHEY and CDR2 SMNVEV (reference sequence). This CDR3 reads CASSSRGTNTGELFF. In DNA, the CDR3 is TGTGCCAGCAGTTCAAGGGGCACGAACACCGGGGAGCTGTTTTTT.

This rearrangement joins TRBV3-1 (or the pseudogene TRBV3-2) to TRBJ1-2; D is perhaps TRBD1 (6 bases). The V end was cut by 4 bases, the J end by 8 bases, with 8 bases between. Germline CDR1 reads LGHDT; CDR2 reads YNNKEL (reference sequence). This CDR3 spans 11 amino acids. CDR3 residues: CASSRGGGYTF. The CDR3 DNA reads TGTGCCAGCAGCCGAGGGGGAGGCTACACCTTC.